These 29 T cell receptor beta chains came from one sample sequenced in a study of blood T cell repertoires in COVID-19. Using immunoSEQ multiplex PCR, the repertoire was profiled, and TCRdb retains in-frame clones only, with some absent. The sample lists approximately 150,000 clones, 65% to 85% occurring once. The sample consisted of peripheral blood. These receptors all come from a young man with COVID-19, enrolled during active disease.

The V gene is TRBV9, the J gene TRBJ1-6, with 12 bases lining up with TRBD1. This CDR3 region has 15 residues. Germline values: CDR1 SGDLS, CDR2 YYNGEE. V shed 4 bases and J 9 bases; nucleotides not matched to a gene: 5. The CDR3 DNA is TGTGCCAGCAGCCTTGAGGGACAGGGGGCTTCACCCCTCCACTTT. This sequence encodes CASSLEGQGASPLHF.

The gene calls are TRBV27 and TRBJ2-1; D remains ambiguous. Germline CDR1 reads MNHEY; CDR2 reads SMNVEV (reference sequence). The CDR3 length is 14 residues. V lost 5 bases and J lost 6, with 14 bases in between. The CDR3: CASSLRNRVNEQFF. DNA for the CDR3: TGTGCCAGCAGTCTCCGCAATCGGGTCAATGAGCAGTTCTTC.

The chain carries TRBV2 and TRBJ1-5; TRBD1 might be the D (5 bases). Germline CDR1 reads SNHLY; CDR2 reads FYNNEI. Trimming took off 3 bases at V and 7 bases at J, with 13 bases between the two ends. The CDR3 loop spans 14 amino acids. CDR3 nucleotides: TGTGCCAGCAGTGACAGGGAGGGAGGGCAGCCCCAGCATTTT. Protein: CASSDREGGQPQHF.

V and J are TRBV6-5 and TRBJ1-1; no firm D call. CDR1 is MNHEY and CDR2 is SVGAGI in the germline V gene. The CDR3 totals 12 residues. V lost 1 base and J 7 bases, leaving 7 bases between the germline ends. This CDR3 reads CASSYLEGEAFF. Written as DNA, the CDR3 is TGTGCCAGCAGTTACTTAGAGGGTGAAGCTTTCTTT.

The chain couples TRBV6-5 to TRBJ2-3; tentatively, D is TRBD2 (6 bases). Between the trimmed V and J ends, which lost 7 bases and 6 bases, there was a span of 20 bases. The CDR3 sequence is 15 residues long. CDR1 and CDR2 (germline): MNHEY, SVGAGI. The CDR3 coding sequence is TGTGCCAGCACAGAAGGGAGGTCCCCTTTTGATACGCAGTATTTT. Translating it yields CASTEGRSPFDTQYF.

The gene calls are TRBV6-5 and TRBJ1-5; TRBD1 might be the D (6 bases). Trimming stripped 5 bases from V and 7 bases from J, with 12 bases between. Germline V gives CDR1 MNHEY, CDR2 SVGAGI. The CDR3 length is 13 residues. This chain's CDR3 is CASSRQAEQPQHF. CDR3 bases: TGTGCCAGCAGTCGACAGGCTGAACAGCCCCAGCATTTT.

The chain is built from TRBV5-8 and TRBJ1-5; no clear D gene. Trimming took off 0 bases at V and 4 bases at J, with 11 bases between the two ends. The CDR3 has 15 amino acids. Germline V gene data show CDR1 as SGHTS and CDR2 as YDEGEE. This CDR3 is CASSLGPEMNQPQHF. In DNA, the CDR3 is TGTGCCAGCAGCTTGGGCCCCGAGATGAATCAGCCCCAGCATTTT.

This chain links TRBV28 with TRBJ2-3, with TRBD2 matching over 7 bases. CDR3 length: 15 residues. Trimming at V came to 3 bases and at J to 4 bases, leaving 7 bases not matched to a gene. Germline V gene data show CDR1 as MDHEN and CDR2 as SYDVKM. The CDR3 region has the DNA TGTGCCAGCAGTTTGGGCGGGAGTCGGGCAGATACGCAGTATTTT. Residues: CASSLGGSRADTQYF.

The gene calls are TRBV30 and TRBJ2-7; D perhaps matches TRBD1 (6 bases). The ends were cut back, 3 bases at V and 6 bases at J, with 21 bases in the middle. Germline-derived CDR1 and CDR2 are GTSNPN and SVGIG (reference sequence). The CDR3 spans 15 residues. CDR3 sequence: CAWRPRGSQQGEQYF. In DNA, the CDR3 is TGTGCCTGGAGACCAAGGGGATCCCAACAGGGCGAGCAGTACTTC.

The V and J genes are TRBV27 and TRBJ2-7, with TRBD2 identical over 7 bases. The CDR3 has 14 residues. In germline, CDR1 is MNHEY, CDR2 SMNVEV (reference sequence). The J segment lost 9 bases and the V segment lost 7 bases, leaving 15 bases of the junction unmatched. In DNA, the CDR3 is TGTGCCAGCATGTCAGCGGGACGGAACCGTGGGCAGTACTTC. Amino acids: CASMSAGRNRGQYF.

The V and J genes are TRBV27 and TRBJ2-7; 7 nucleotides agree with TRBD1. J was trimmed by 7 bases and V by 4 bases; bases with no gene match: 10. This CDR3 has 14 residues. Germline assignment: CDR1 MNHEY and CDR2 SMNVEV (reference sequence). The CDR3 reads CASSYGTAGGEQYF. The CDR3 DNA is TGTGCCAGCAGTTACGGGACAGCCGGCGGGGAGCAGTACTTC.

The chain joins TRBV7-4 to TRBJ1-6; D perhaps matches TRBD1 (5 bases). CDR1 and CDR2 (germline): SGHVT, SQSDAQ. The CDR3 consists of 19 residues. Trimming cost V 5 bases and J 0 bases, with 20 bases left between them. CDR3 DNA: TGTGCCAGCAGCCCTGGGGAGGGGCGGGCCAGCTCCTATAATTCACCCCTCCACTTT. Translated: CASSPGEGRASSYNSPLHF.

This chain connects TRBV5-1 to TRBJ1-1, with 7 bases matching TRBD1. The CDR3 totals 13 residues. The germline V gene encodes CDR1 SGHRS and CDR2 YFSETQ. V shed 3 bases and J 6 bases; nucleotides not matched to a gene: 5. The CDR3 here is CASSWGTEAEAFF. The CDR3 coding sequence is TGCGCCAGCAGCTGGGGGACAGAGGCTGAAGCTTTCTTT.

The V gene is TRBV30, the J gene TRBJ1-3, with a tentative D call TRBD1 (6 bases). V lost 3 bases, J lost 2 bases, and 8 bases lay in between. The CDR3 length is 13 residues. Germline V gene sequence: CDR1 GTSNPN, CDR2 SVGIG (reference sequence). The CDR3 reads CAWSRTAGNTIYF. The CDR3 DNA reads as TGTGCCTGGAGCCGGACAGCTGGAAACACCATATATTTT.

V usage is TRBV9 and J usage is TRBJ2-7; D perhaps matches TRBD2 (6 bases). V dropped 3 bases and J dropped 2 bases, with 18 bases sitting between them. Germline lookup yields CDR1 SGDLS and CDR2 YYNGEE. CDR3 length: 16 amino acids. The CDR3 here is CASSAGSGTGAYEQYF. The DNA of the CDR3 is TGTGCCAGCAGCGCTGGGTCGGGGACGGGAGCCTACGAGCAGTACTTC.

This clone occurred once. This specimen includes other DNA sequences encoding the same CDR3. This chain connects TRBV2 to TRBJ2-1; tentatively, D is TRBD2 (6 bases). The CDR3 is 14 residues long. Trimming took 6 bases from V and 0 from J, leaving 9 bases between them. Germline V CDR1 and CDR2: SNHLY, FYNNEI. CDR3 amino acids: CASRGGSSYNEQFF. The CDR3, as DNA: TGTGCCAGCAGGGGAGGTAGCTCCTACAATGAGCAGTTCTTC.

This clone appeared once. J is TRBJ2-2 and V is TRBV30, with 11 bases identical to TRBD2. After removal of 2 bases from V and 7 bases from J, the junction contained 3 bases not matched to a gene. The germline gives CDR1 GTSNPN, CDR2 SVGIG (reference sequence). CDR3 length equals 14 residues. Written as DNA, the CDR3 is TGTGCCTGGAGTAAACTAGCGGGGGTCGGGGAGCTGTTTTTT. This sequence encodes CAWSKLAGVGELFF. Full variable domain (remainder filled in from reference TRBV30 and TRBJ2-2): SQTIHQWPATLVQPVGSPLSLECTVEGTSNPNLYWYRQAAGRGLQLLFYSVGIGQISSEVPQNLSASRPQDRQFILSSKKLLLSDSGFYLCAWSKLAGVGELFFGEGSRLTVL.

The chain couples TRBV7-9 to TRBJ1-1; 12 nucleotides line up with TRBD1. The V gene end was trimmed by 4 bases and the J gene end by 5 bases; junction bases not matched to a gene: 8. The CDR3 has 16 residues. Germline loops: CDR1 SEHNR, CDR2 FQNEAQ (reference sequence). In DNA, the CDR3 is TGTGCCAGCAGCTCCGGGACAGGGGGCGGTTGGACTGAAGCTTTCTTT. Its protein is CASSSGTGGGWTEAFF. Looking up the rest from reference TRBV7-9 and TRBJ1-1 gives the full variable domain: DTGVSQNPRHKITKRGQNVTFRCDPISEHNRLYWYRQTLGQGPEFLTYFQNEAQLEKSRLLSDRFSAERPKGSFSTLEIQRTEQGDSAMYLCASSSGTGGGWTEAFFGQGTRLTVV.

The chain recombines TRBV28 with TRBJ2-2; no definite D call. Germline values: CDR1 MDHEN, CDR2 SYDVKM. V lost 8 bases and J lost 6, with 10 bases in between. This CDR3 region has 12 residues. The CDR3 DNA reads TGTGCCAGCCGCCCGGGTTCCGGGGAGCTGTTTTTT. Its translation is CASRPGSGELFF.

The chain employs TRBV3-1 (or the pseudogene TRBV3-2) and TRBJ2-7; a weak D match, TRBD2 (6 bases). CDR3 length: 13 amino acids. Trimming stripped 4 bases from V and 4 bases from J, with 11 bases between. Germline-derived CDR1 and CDR2 are LGHDT and YNNKEL (reference sequence). Here the CDR3 DNA reads TGTGCCAGCAGCCGTTCTAGCGCTTACGAGCAGTACTTC. Its protein is CASSRSSAYEQYF.

The chain employs TRBV28 and TRBJ1-1; possibly TRBD1 for D (6 bases). Germline CDR1 is MDHEN and CDR2 is SYDVKM. The V and J ends lost 9 bases and 0 bases respectively, with 11 bases between them. CDR3 length: 13 residues. CDR3 protein: CASRGGLNTEAFF. CDR3 sequence (DNA): TGTGCCAGTCGAGGGGGACTGAACACTGAAGCTTTCTTT.

The V and J genes are TRBV18 and TRBJ2-7, with TRBD2 matching over 7 bases. Looked up from germline, CDR1 is KGHSH and CDR2 is LQKENI. The CDR3 runs to 14 residues. The V gene end was trimmed by 3 bases and the J gene end by 1 base; junction bases not matched to a gene: 3. The CDR3 DNA reads as TGTGCCAGCTCACCTCAGGGAGGGTCCTACGAGCAGTACTTC. This sequence encodes CASSPQGGSYEQYF. Drawing the rest from reference TRBV18 and TRBJ2-7, the complete variable domain is NAGVMQNPRHLVRRRGQEARLRCSPMKGHSHVYWYRQLPEEGLKFMVYLQKENIIDESGMPKERFSAEFPKEGPSILRIQQVVRGDSAAYFCASSPQGGSYEQYFGPGTRLTVT.

J is TRBJ2-3 and V is TRBV5-4; the match to TRBD2 covers 7 bases. Germline CDR1 SGHNT, CDR2 YYREEE (reference sequence). V gave up 2 bases and J gave up 1 base; unmatched junction bases: 4. This CDR3 has 15 residues. CDR3 sequence: CASSFAGEGTDTQYF. CDR3 nucleotides: TGTGCCAGCAGCTTCGCGGGAGAGGGCACAGATACGCAGTATTTT.

The chain links TRBV24-1 to TRBJ2-1; 9 bases match TRBD2. The CDR3 sequence is 18 residues long. Trimming at V came to 7 bases and at J to 6 bases, leaving 18 bases not matched to a gene. The germline V gene has CDR1 KGHDR and CDR2 SFDVKD. CDR3 sequence reads: CATSPRAGLAGVGNEQFF. In DNA, the CDR3 is TGTGCCACCAGCCCTCGGGCGGGGTTAGCGGGAGTAGGCAATGAGCAGTTCTTC.

The chain joins TRBV11-2 to TRBJ2-1; D is perhaps TRBD2 (7 bases). Germline V gives CDR1 SGHAT, CDR2 FQNNGV. The V gene lost 1 base and the J gene lost 5 bases, with 18 bases spanning the gap. The CDR3 is made up of 17 amino acids. The CDR3 nucleotides are TGTGCCAGCAGCTTAGGAGGTTGGGGGAGGGGGGACAATGAGCAGTTCTTC. Its protein product is CASSLGGWGRGDNEQFF.

The chain couples TRBV20-1 to TRBJ2-1; no clear D. CDR3 length: 14 residues. CDR1 and CDR2 (germline): DFQATT, SNEGSKA (reference sequence). V was clipped by 3 bases and J by 1 base, with 10 bases between them. CDR3 in DNA: TGCAGTGCTAGTCAAGAGTGGTCCTACAATGAGCAGTTCTTC. Protein product: CSASQEWSYNEQFF.

This chain joins TRBV10-3 and TRBJ2-5; no reliable D call. Between the trimmed V and J ends, which lost 8 bases and 1 base, there was a span of 11 bases. Germline values: CDR1 ENHRY, CDR2 SYGVKD. The CDR3 runs 13 residues. This CDR3 reads CAIRPGGQETQYF. The CDR3 bases are TGTGCCATCCGCCCCGGTGGCCAAGAGACCCAGTACTTC.

This chain joins TRBV27 and TRBJ1-2; TRBD1 agrees at 7 bases. Losses at the gene ends were 5 bases for V and 12 bases for J; bases not matched to a gene: 12. Germline assignment: CDR1 MNHEY and CDR2 SMNVEV (reference sequence). There are 13 residues in the CDR3. Written as DNA, the CDR3 is TGTGCCAGCAGTCCCCAGGGGGAGTACTTACACACCTTC. It yields the protein CASSPQGEYLHTF.

The chain couples TRBV11-3 to TRBJ2-2; no reliable D call. Trimming left V 5 bases short and J 7 bases short, with 14 bases between. The CDR3 extends over 14 amino acids. The V gene's germline CDR1 is SGHNT and CDR2 YENEEA. This CDR3 is CASSPTSGIGELFF. CDR3 nucleotides: TGTGCCAGCAGCCCTACGTCGGGTATCGGGGAGCTGTTTTTT.